Below, 26 T cell receptor beta chains from the same sample are listed, as sequenced in a study of cytomegalovirus exposure and HLA in healthy donors. The table came from immunoSEQ multiplex PCR; TCRdb's copy has only in-frame clones and leaves some out. The repertoire holds tens of thousands of clones, with less than 90% as singletons. Sequencing was carried out using PBMCs. Receptor source: a woman aged 18-29 years in good health and CMV-seropositive.

The V and J genes are TRBV29-1 and TRBJ2-1, with 12 bases that match TRBD2. The germline CDR1 and CDR2 sequences are SQVTM and ANQGSEA. V dropped 7 bases and J dropped 0; count of bases not matched to a gene: 4. This CDR3 region has 15 residues. CDR3 residues: CSASGGETSYNEQFF. The CDR3 region has the DNA TGCAGCGCTAGCGGGGGGGAAACCTCCTACAATGAGCAGTTCTTC.

The table lists this clone with a count of one. V gene TRBV19 combines with J gene TRBJ1-6, with 7 bases fitting TRBD1. This CDR3 comprises 14 residues. With 5 bases clipped from V and 10 bases from J, the junction kept 8 bases outside the gene matches. Germline V gives CDR1 LNHDA, CDR2 SQIVND (reference sequence). CDR3 in amino acids: CASSGLDRLSPLHF. The DNA of the CDR3 is TGTGCCAGTAGTGGGTTGGACAGGCTCTCACCCCTCCACTTT.

The rearrangement uses TRBV6-6 and TRBJ1-5; 9 bases fit TRBD1. Germline CDR1 and CDR2: MNHNY and SVGAGI (reference sequence). There are 14 residues in the CDR3. The ends lost 6 bases at V and 2 bases at J; junction bases unmatched: 2. CDR3 protein: CASSRTGGNQPQHF. Written as DNA, the CDR3 is TGTGCCAGCAGCCGGACAGGGGGCAATCAGCCCCAGCATTTT.

This clone is deemed medium-sized. The V and J genes are TRBV6-4 and TRBJ1-5; possibly TRBD1 for D (5 bases). From germline, CDR1 is MRHNA and CDR2 SNTAGT. V lost 2 bases, J lost 3 bases, and 8 bases lay in between. The CDR3 runs to 14 residues. The CDR3 sequence: CASSDRGDNQPQHF. The CDR3, as DNA: TGTGCCAGCAGTGACAGGGGCGACAATCAGCCCCAGCATTTT.

The chain has TRBV28 and TRBJ2-7; a possible D gene is TRBD2 (6 bases). The germline CDR1 and CDR2 sequences are MDHEN and SYDVKM. The CDR3 spans 15 residues. V dropped 5 bases and J dropped 9 bases, with 23 bases sitting between them. Here the CDR3 DNA reads TGTGCCAGCAGTCCCCACGGGGCCGGGGACTTGGGGCAGTACTTC. It encodes CASSPHGAGDLGQYF.

The chain uses TRBV30 and TRBJ2-7; D uncertain. The V gene's germline CDR1 is GTSNPN and CDR2 SVGIG (reference sequence). The V gene lost 0 bases and the J gene lost 0 bases, with 6 bases spanning the gap. The CDR3 length is 13 residues. The CDR3 bases are TGTGCCTGGAGTGTCAGCGACTCCTACGAGCAGTACTTC. Its translation: CAWSVSDSYEQYF. Filled out from reference TRBV30 and TRBJ2-7, the complete variable domain reads SQTIHQWPATLVQPVGSPLSLECTVEGTSNPNLYWYRQAAGRGLQLLFYSVGIGQISSEVPQNLSASRPQDRQFILSSKKLLLSDSGFYLCAWSVSDSYEQYFGPGTRLTVT.

The rearrangement joins TRBV7-2 to TRBJ2-1; D may be TRBD2 (6 bases). In germline, CDR1 is SGHTA, CDR2 FQGNSA. The V and J ends lost 3 bases and 4 bases respectively, with 16 bases between them. The CDR3 contains 16 residues. CDR3 in amino acids: CASSFGTPARYNEQFF. The CDR3, as DNA: TGTGCCAGCAGCTTCGGGACTCCCGCTCGGTACAATGAGCAGTTCTTC.

The chain employs TRBV16 and TRBJ1-1; a possible D gene is TRBD1 (5 bases). The germline CDR1 and CDR2 sequences are KGHSY and FQNENV. V lost 4 bases, J lost 11 bases, and 20 bases lay in between. There are 14 residues in the CDR3. CDR3 nucleotides: TGTGCCAGCAGCCCTTATACCGAGGCAGGGCGGGCTTTCTTT. This gives the protein CASSPYTEAGRAFF. Full variable domain (remainder filled in from reference TRBV16 and TRBJ1-1): GEEVAQTPKHLVRGEGQKAKLYCAPIKGHSYVFWYQQVLKNEFKFLISFQNENVFDETGMPKERFSAKCLPNSPCSLEIQATKLEDSAVYFCASSPYTEAGRAFFGQGTRLTVV.

The V and J genes are TRBV19 and TRBJ1-2, with TRBD1 matching 7 bases. The germline V gene encodes CDR1 LNHDA and CDR2 SQIVND (reference sequence). J gave up 2 bases and V 8 bases, and 2 bases lay outside the gene matches. CDR3 length equals 12 residues. CDR3 residues: CASEGANYGYTF. CDR3 nucleotide sequence: TGTGCCAGTGAGGGGGCCAACTATGGCTACACCTTC.

The genes are TRBV6-1 and TRBJ2-7; D may be TRBD1 (6 bases). V gave up 8 bases and J gave up 6 bases, with 20 bases separating them. The CDR3 has 14 residues. From germline, CDR1 is MNHNS and CDR2 SASEGT. In nucleotides, the CDR3 is TGTGCCAGCGGCCCGCAGGGACAAGCTGGCGAGCAGTACTTC. Encoded protein: CASGPQGQAGEQYF.

This chain uses TRBV5-1 with TRBJ2-5; D might be TRBD2 (5 bases). This CDR3 spans 15 amino acids. CDR1 is SGHRS and CDR2 is YFSETQ in the germline V gene. Trimming pared 0 bases from V and 5 bases from J, leaving 14 bases between. CDR3 DNA: TGCGCCAGCAGCTTGGCGGGCTACTGGGAGGAGACCCAGTACTTC. Translating it yields CASSLAGYWEETQYF.

In its sample, this clone was seen a few times. V and J are TRBV2 and TRBJ1-5, with D possibly TRBD1 on 6 matching bases. The CDR3 loop spans 16 amino acids. V was shortened by 6 bases and J by 0 bases, with 15 bases between the two germline ends. CDR1 and CDR2 (germline): SNHLY, FYNNEI. CDR3 sequence (DNA): TGTGCCAGCAGGCCACAACAGGGTGGTAGCAATCAGCCCCAGCATTTT. Residues: CASRPQQGGSNQPQHF.

The V gene is TRBV10-3, the J gene TRBJ2-5, with D perhaps TRBD2 (5 bases). Per the germline V gene, CDR1 is ENHRY and CDR2 is SYGVKD. Trimming removed 0 bases from V and 1 base from J, with 6 bases in between. This CDR3 has 14 amino acids. The CDR3 spells CAISESEGQETQYF. In DNA, the CDR3 is TGTGCCATCAGTGAGTCTGAGGGCCAAGAGACCCAGTACTTC.

V is TRBV10-3 and J is TRBJ1-3; 7 bases are shared with TRBD1. The germline V gene encodes CDR1 ENHRY and CDR2 SYGVKD. The J segment lost 4 bases and the V segment lost 7 bases, leaving 7 bases of the junction unmatched. This CDR3 is built from 14 residues. In DNA, the CDR3 is TGTGCCATCACCGGGGACAGTCAAGGAAACACCATATATTTT. This sequence encodes CAITGDSQGNTIYF.

The CDR3, as DNA: TGCGCCAGCAGCCCCAATCCGGGGTTCTTGAGCGAGCAGTACTTC. Translation: CASSPNPGFLSEQYF. The chain recombines TRBV4-1 with TRBJ2-7, with a weak D call TRBD2 (5 bases). CDR3 length equals 15 residues. V was trimmed by 4 bases and J by 6 bases, leaving 19 bases between them. The germline V gene has CDR1 MGHRA and CDR2 YSYEKL.

The chain recombines TRBV19 with TRBJ1-6; tentatively, D is TRBD1 (5 bases). CDR1 is LNHDA, CDR2 SQIVND, per germline (reference sequence). The CDR3 is 14 residues long. V shed 10 bases and J shed 10 bases, with 20 bases lying between them. DNA of the CDR3: TGTGCCACCTTAGAAGGGGAACAAGGGTCACCCCTCCACTTT. Residues: CATLEGEQGSPLHF.

This clone was seen just once. The chain has TRBV7-2 and TRBJ1-1, with D perhaps matching TRBD1 (6 bases). Germline values: CDR1 SGHTA, CDR2 FQGNSA. V was shortened by 5 bases and J by 1 base, with 17 bases between the two germline ends. The CDR3 totals 16 residues. CDR3 DNA sequence: TGTGCCAGCAGCCTAAGTCCCGGGACACAGAACACTGAAGCTTTCTTT. Its translation: CASSLSPGTQNTEAFF.

The genes are TRBV7-7 and TRBJ1-5, with TRBD1 matching 9 bases. The junction had 6 bases not matched to a gene; V was cut back by 2 bases and J by 7 bases. This CDR3 is built from 15 residues. CDR1 is SSHAT and CDR2 is FNYEAQ in the germline V gene (reference sequence). The CDR3 DNA reads as TGTGCCAGCAGCTTAAGACAGGGGGTCGGGCAGCCCCAGCATTTT. Protein: CASSLRQGVGQPQHF.

This chain links TRBV4-1 with TRBJ1-2; unclear D gene. Trimming cost V 0 bases and J 4 bases, with 9 bases left between them. Germline CDR1 reads MGHRA; CDR2 reads YSYEKL. CDR3 length: 14 amino acids. The CDR3 nucleotides read TGCGCCAGCAGCCAAGATCAGTTCTCCTATGGCTACACCTTC. Its translation: CASSQDQFSYGYTF.

The gene calls are TRBV28 and TRBJ2-1; D remains unclear. The CDR3 contains 17 residues. V was shortened by 4 bases and J by 3 bases, with 19 bases between the two germline ends. The germline CDR1 and CDR2 sequences are MDHEN and SYDVKM. In DNA, the CDR3 is TGTGCCAGCAGTTCCCGCGGCTTCGCGGCGAACTACAATGAGCAGTTCTTC. Translation: CASSSRGFAANYNEQFF.

The chain is built from TRBV7-9 and TRBJ2-1, with unresolved D. Trimming left V 1 base short and J 9 bases short, with 7 bases between. CDR3 length: 12 amino acids. Germline V gives CDR1 SEHNR, CDR2 FQNEAQ (reference sequence). This chain's CDR3 is CASSLGGGEQFF. CDR3 DNA sequence: TGTGCCAGCAGCTTAGGAGGCGGTGAGCAGTTCTTC.

The chain combines TRBV7-3 with TRBJ2-5; 8 nucleotides align to TRBD1. This CDR3 comprises 13 residues. Germline-derived CDR1 and CDR2 are SGHTA and FQGTGA. After removal of 5 bases from V and 4 bases from J, the junction contained 3 bases not matched to a gene. The CDR3 sequence is CASSRGQGETQYF. Here the CDR3 DNA reads TGTGCCAGCAGCCGCGGACAGGGAGAGACCCAGTACTTC.

This rearrangement joins TRBV7-9 to TRBJ2-3; 9 nucleotides agree with TRBD2. Trimming removed 7 bases from V and 5 bases from J; junction bases left unmatched: 13. The germline V gene encodes CDR1 SEHNR and CDR2 FQNEAQ (reference sequence). The CDR3 is 16 amino acids. CDR3 nucleotide sequence: TGTGCCAGCACCTCCTTGCGGGGGGGCGTTATAGATACGCAGTATTTT. It encodes CASTSLRGGVIDTQYF.

Of note for this clone: This sample includes further DNA sequences coding for the same CDR3. The J gene is TRBJ1-3, the V gene TRBV28; 7 nucleotides align to TRBD1. The J segment lost 0 bases and the V segment lost 3 bases, leaving 2 bases of the junction unmatched. This CDR3 region has 15 residues. CDR1 is MDHEN and CDR2 is SYDVKM in the germline V gene. CDR3 protein: CASSFGTASGNTIYF. CDR3 DNA sequence: TGTGCCAGCAGTTTTGGGACAGCCTCTGGAAACACCATATATTTT.

The table lists this clone with a few counts. J is TRBJ1-2 and V is TRBV19, with TRBD1 matching 7 bases. Germline V gene lookup returns CDR1 LNHDA and CDR2 SQIVND (reference sequence). The CDR3 covers 13 residues. Losses at the gene ends were 4 bases for V and 8 bases for J; bases not matched to a gene: 7. In DNA form, the CDR3 reads TGTGCCAGTAGTACTCGACAGGGTAACGGCTACACCTTC. Translated: CASSTRQGNGYTF.

The table lists this clone with a few counts. The V call is TRBV2, the J call TRBJ1-1; D remains ambiguous. The CDR3 is made up of 14 amino acids. Trimming removed 0 bases from V and 7 bases from J, with 12 bases in between. Per germline, CDR1 SNHLY and CDR2 FYNNEI. As DNA, the CDR3 is TGTGCCAGCAGTGAAGCGCTTCAGGTTTTTGAAGCTTTCTTT. Translating gives CASSEALQVFEAFF.